The T cell receptor (beta chain) described here comes from a study of glioma-infiltrating T cells. Study-level results: CDR3 overlap between tissue and blood was very small. Gliomas, especially low-grade, showed above-expected tissue-blood divergence; non-neoplastic patients showed below.

The V gene lost 6 bases and the J gene lost 0 bases, with 14 bases spanning the gap. The CDR3 contains 15 residues. Germline loops: CDR1 DFQATT, CDR2 SNEGSKA (reference sequence). Amplification of TCR alpha and beta CDR3 regions from RNA used iRepertoire nested multiplex PCR. For one-step reverse transcription and amplification, about 85-400 ng of tissue mRNA or PBMC total RNA was used. Via MiXCR, TCRdb re-called the multiplex PCR reads, giving one row per CDR3 protein. This table has approximately 120,000 distinct CDR3 sequences, approximately 26% appearing once. This clonotype has at least ten counts. Its target is not known.

Sample: glioma tissue, nonneoplastic brain tissue, or PBMCs (not recorded which). The clonotype originates from a human donor with low-grade glioma or glioblastoma, undergoing nonglioma brain surgery, or in good health (not recorded which). The gene calls are TRBV20-1 and TRBJ2-2, with D possibly called TRBD1 or TRBD2 (5 bases each). CDR3 protein: CSAAPGASNTGELFF. The CDR3, as DNA: TGCAGTGCCGCACCCGGGGCCTCGAACACCGGGGAGCTGTTTTTT.